The 11 T cell receptor beta chains below were found in one sample sequenced in a study of a mutant IDH1 vaccine in newly diagnosed glioma. The data were produced by immunoSEQ multiplex PCR, yet TCRdb's version contains in-frame clones alone and is incomplete. The repertoire holds some 58,000 clones, with roughly 76% as singletons. The time point: week 35, safety follow-up. A single vaccine dose contained 300 ug of mutant IDH1 20-mer peptide, and topical imiquimod was used with it. These receptors have no identified antigens. Source: PBMCs, taken from a glioma patient whose treatment included an IDH1 peptide vaccine. These receptors came from a man aged 40-50 years with glioma.

The CDR3 loop reads CASSKVLSIGDRHQLADTQYF. In DNA form, the CDR3 reads TGTGCCAGCAGCAAAGTTTTATCGATTGGGGACAGGCACCAACTGGCAGATACGCAGTATTTT. This chain joins TRBV21-1 and TRBJ2-3; TRBD1 is taken as the D call from the table, unchecked against the DNA. TRBV21-1 corresponds to a pseudogene. This CDR3 is built from 21 residues.

The chain links TRBV30 to TRBJ1-2, with a weak D call TRBD1 (5 bases). The CDR3 extends over 13 amino acids. The germline V and J ends were trimmed by 5 bases and 4 bases, with 14 bases remaining between them. Germline CDR1 GTSNPN, CDR2 SVGIG (reference sequence). The CDR3 reads CAWDRTGTYGYTF. The CDR3 region has the DNA TGTGCCTGGGATCGAACAGGCACCTATGGCTACACCTTC. The full variable domain, completed using reference TRBV30 and TRBJ1-2, is SQTIHQWPATLVQPVGSPLSLECTVEGTSNPNLYWYRQAAGRGLQLLFYSVGIGQISSEVPQNLSASRPQDRQFILSSKKLLLSDSGFYLCAWDRTGTYGYTFGSGTRLTVV.

V is TRBV6-5 and J is TRBJ2-7, with TRBD1 matching over 8 bases. V trimming: 5 bases; J trimming: 4 bases; junction bases outside the gene matches: 10. Per the germline V gene, CDR1 is MNHEY and CDR2 is SVGAGI. CDR3 length: 15 amino acids. CDR3 amino acids: CASSTPGTGPYEQYF. The CDR3 region has the DNA TGTGCCAGCAGTACTCCCGGGACAGGACCTTACGAGCAGTACTTC.

This clone was seen just once. The DNA of the CDR3 is TGTGCCAGCAGTCAAACGAGGGCCCGGATAGCCAAAAACATTCAGTACTTC. Translated: CASSQTRARIAKNIQYF. The genes are TRBV7-8 and TRBJ2-4; D is possibly TRBD2 (5 bases). CDR1 is SGHVS and CDR2 is FQNEAQ in the germline V gene. CDR3 length: 17 residues. Trimming pared 6 bases from V and 0 bases from J, leaving 18 bases between.

The chain carries TRBV29-1 and TRBJ2-7; D possibly uses TRBD1 or TRBD2 (5 bases each). This CDR3 region has 12 residues. The ends were cut back, 4 bases at V and 2 bases at J, with 9 bases in the middle. Germline assignment: CDR1 SQVTM and CDR2 ANQGSEA. This CDR3 is CSVAPGPYEQYF. CDR3 in DNA: TGCAGCGTTGCCCCGGGACCCTACGAGCAGTACTTC.

The genes are TRBV6-1 and TRBJ2-7; D unclear. The CDR3 is 12 residues long. The germline gives CDR1 MNHNS, CDR2 SASEGT. V lost 5 bases and J 9 bases, leaving 14 bases between the germline ends. The CDR3 coding sequence is TGTGCCAGCAGTCCAAACTTCCTAGGGCAGTACTTC. It encodes CASSPNFLGQYF.

V is TRBV28 and J is TRBJ2-1; D might be TRBD1 (7 bases). Trimming cost V 3 bases and J 0 bases, with 12 bases left between them. The CDR3 extends over 16 amino acids. Germline V gives CDR1 MDHEN, CDR2 SYDVKM. The CDR3 DNA reads TGTGCCAGCAGTTTCAGGGGGGTAAGCTCCTACAATGAGCAGTTCTTC. It encodes CASSFRGVSSYNEQFF. Using reference TRBV28 and TRBJ2-1 for the parts outside the CDR3, the full variable domain is DVKVTQSSRYLVKRTGEKVFLECVQDMDHENMFWYRQDPGLGLRLIYFSYDVKMKEKGDIPEGYSVSREKKERFSLILESASTNQTSMYLCASSFRGVSSYNEQFFGPGTRLTVL.

V usage is TRBV7-2 and J usage is TRBJ1-5, with a weak D call TRBD1 (5 bases). V was pared by 2 bases and J by 4 bases, with 9 bases between. Germline lookup yields CDR1 SGHTA and CDR2 FQGNSA. This CDR3 comprises 14 residues. The CDR3 protein is CASSLNGGNQPQHF. The CDR3 DNA reads TGTGCCAGCAGCTTAAACGGGGGGAATCAGCCCCAGCATTTT.

This rearrangement joins TRBV19 to TRBJ1-1, with unresolved D. The CDR3 has 15 residues. The V gene lost 3 bases and the J gene lost 6 bases, with 17 bases spanning the gap. Germline values: CDR1 LNHDA, CDR2 SQIVND (reference sequence). The CDR3 bases are TGTGCCAGTAGTATTGCGGGGAGGCGGACCCCTGAAGCTTTCTTT. Amino acids: CASSIAGRRTPEAFF.

V and J are TRBV10-3 and TRBJ1-2, with D possibly TRBD1 on 6 matching bases. CDR3 length equals 17 residues. V was cut by 3 bases and J by 1 base, with 18 bases left in between. Per germline, CDR1 ENHRY and CDR2 SYGVKD. CDR3 sequence reads: CAISEPTGWTFNYGYTF. The CDR3 nucleotides are TGTGCCATCAGTGAACCGACAGGCTGGACTTTTAACTATGGCTACACCTTC.

This clone was recorded once. The V gene is TRBV27, the J gene TRBJ2-7; maybe TRBD1 (6 bases). Trimming left V 4 bases short and J 7 bases short, with 20 bases between. There are 15 residues in the CDR3. Per the germline V gene, CDR1 is MNHEY and CDR2 is SMNVEV (reference sequence). DNA of the CDR3: TGTGCCAGCAGTTCCCCCCCGGGACATACGGATGAGCAGTACTTC. Its translation: CASSSPPGHTDEQYF.